The TCR beta chain described here comes from a study of synovial regulatory T cells in juvenile arthritis. The table came from immunoSEQ multiplex PCR; TCRdb's copy has only in-frame clones and leaves some out. This sample's clone table lists approximately 1,500 clones. The synovial samples were synovial fluid, paired with peripheral blood from each active arthritis patient. By frequency, this clone registers medium-sized. What it binds is unknown. Study results and caveats: CDR3 overlap with synovial Tregs was higher for iaTregs than other blood Tregs. Across patients, iaTreg TCR repertoires were mostly private, partly shared with synovial Teff and blood CPL.

The TCR comes from a donor younger than 30 with juvenile idiopathic arthritis. The specimen was Treg cells from the synovium.

CDR3 region: CASSLGGRSTEKLFF. The chain combines TRBV5-6 with TRBJ1-4. Germline lookup yields CDR1 SGHDT and CDR2 YYEEEE. The CDR3 is 15 residues long. The protein alone is recorded here.